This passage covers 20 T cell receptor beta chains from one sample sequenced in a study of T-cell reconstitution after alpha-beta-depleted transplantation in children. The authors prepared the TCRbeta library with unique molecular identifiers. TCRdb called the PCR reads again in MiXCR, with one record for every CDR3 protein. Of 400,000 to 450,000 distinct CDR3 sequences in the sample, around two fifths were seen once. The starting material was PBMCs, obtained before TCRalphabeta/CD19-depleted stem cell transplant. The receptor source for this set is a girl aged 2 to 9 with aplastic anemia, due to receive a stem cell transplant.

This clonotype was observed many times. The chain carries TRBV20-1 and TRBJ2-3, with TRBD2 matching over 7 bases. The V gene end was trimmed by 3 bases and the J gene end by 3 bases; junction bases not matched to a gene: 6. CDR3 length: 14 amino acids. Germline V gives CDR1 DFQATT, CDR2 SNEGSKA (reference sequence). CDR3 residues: CSARGGSHTDTQYF. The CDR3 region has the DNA TGCAGTGCTAGGGGCGGGAGTCATACAGATACGCAGTATTTT.

This CDR3 is CASSQDVRSGLFF. The CDR3, as DNA: TGTGCCAGCAGCCAAGATGTTAGGTCTGGTCTGTTTTTT. The chain employs TRBV14 and TRBJ1-4; no reliable D call. The CDR3 spans 13 residues. Trimming stripped 0 bases from V and 14 bases from J, with 13 bases between. The germline gives CDR1 SGHDN, CDR2 FVKESK.

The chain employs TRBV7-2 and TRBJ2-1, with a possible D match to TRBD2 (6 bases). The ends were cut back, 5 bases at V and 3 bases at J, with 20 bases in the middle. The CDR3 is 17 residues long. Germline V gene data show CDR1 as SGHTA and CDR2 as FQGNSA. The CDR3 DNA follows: TGTGCCAGCAGCCTACATGGGACTGGGGAAGTCTACAATGAGCAGTTCTTC. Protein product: CASSLHGTGEVYNEQFF.

CDR3 protein: CASSYLGLAGGETQYF. The CDR3 DNA follows: TGTGCCAGCAGTTACTTGGGACTAGCGGGAGGAGAGACCCAGTACTTC. The chain joins TRBV6-5 to TRBJ2-5; 15 positions agree with TRBD2. J was trimmed by 4 bases and V by 1 base; bases with no gene match: 1. The CDR3 spans 16 residues. Per germline, CDR1 MNHEY and CDR2 SVGAGI.

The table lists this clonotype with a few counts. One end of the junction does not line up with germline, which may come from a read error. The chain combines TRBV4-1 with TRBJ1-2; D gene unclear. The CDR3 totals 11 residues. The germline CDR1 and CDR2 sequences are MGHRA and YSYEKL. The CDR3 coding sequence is TGCGCCAGCAGCCAAGGACCGAGGAGCGACTTC. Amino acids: CASSQGPRSDF.

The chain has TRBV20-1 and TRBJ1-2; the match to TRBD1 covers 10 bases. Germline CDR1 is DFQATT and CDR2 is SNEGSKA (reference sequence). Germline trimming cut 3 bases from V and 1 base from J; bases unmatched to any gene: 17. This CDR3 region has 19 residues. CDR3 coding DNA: TGCAGTGCTAGGTCCCTCTACGGGACAGGGGATTTTTTTAACTATGGCTACACCTTC. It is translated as CSARSLYGTGDFFNYGYTF.

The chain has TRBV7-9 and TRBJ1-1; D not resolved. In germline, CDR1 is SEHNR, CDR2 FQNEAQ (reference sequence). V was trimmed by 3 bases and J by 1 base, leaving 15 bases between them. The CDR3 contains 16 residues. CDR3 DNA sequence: TGTGCCAGCAGCTTTACCCGGGCCTCAGGGAACACTGAAGCTTTCTTT. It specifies CASSFTRASGNTEAFF. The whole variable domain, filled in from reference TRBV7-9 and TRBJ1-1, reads DTGVSQNPRHKITKRGQNVTFRCDPISEHNRLYWYRQTLGQGPEFLTYFQNEAQLEKSRLLSDRFSAERPKGSFSTLEIQRTEQGDSAMYLCASSFTRASGNTEAFFGQGTRLTVV.

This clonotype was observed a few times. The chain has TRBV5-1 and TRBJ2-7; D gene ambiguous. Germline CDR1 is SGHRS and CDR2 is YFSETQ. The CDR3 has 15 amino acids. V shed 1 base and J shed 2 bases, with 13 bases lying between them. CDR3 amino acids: CASSLSPSQTYEQYF. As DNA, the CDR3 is TGCGCCAGCAGCTTGTCTCCCTCTCAGACCTACGAGCAGTACTTC.

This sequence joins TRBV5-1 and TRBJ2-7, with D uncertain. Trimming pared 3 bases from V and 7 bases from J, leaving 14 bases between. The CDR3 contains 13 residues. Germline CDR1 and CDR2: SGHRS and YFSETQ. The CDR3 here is CASSWWTGREQYF. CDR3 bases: TGCGCCAGCAGCTGGTGGACGGGTCGAGAGCAGTACTTC.

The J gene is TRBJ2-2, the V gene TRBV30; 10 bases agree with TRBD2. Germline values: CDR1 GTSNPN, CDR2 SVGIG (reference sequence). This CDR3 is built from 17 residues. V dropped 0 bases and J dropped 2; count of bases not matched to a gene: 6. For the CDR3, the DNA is TGTGCCTGGAGTGTACTTGGGACTAGCGTTAACACCGGGGAGCTGTTTTTT. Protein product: CAWSVLGTSVNTGELFF.

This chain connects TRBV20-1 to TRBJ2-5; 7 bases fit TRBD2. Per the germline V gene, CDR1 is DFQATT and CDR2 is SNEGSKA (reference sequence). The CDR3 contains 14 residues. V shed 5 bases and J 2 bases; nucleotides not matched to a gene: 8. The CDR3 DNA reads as TGCAGTGCTGAGGGAGCGGGGCTACAAGAGACCCAGTACTTC. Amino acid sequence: CSAEGAGLQETQYF.

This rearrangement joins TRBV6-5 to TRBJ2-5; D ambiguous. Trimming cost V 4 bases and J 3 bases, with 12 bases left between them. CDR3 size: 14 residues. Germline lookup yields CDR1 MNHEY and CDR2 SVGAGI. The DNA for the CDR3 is TGTGCCAGCAGTTTTCGACGGTCCGAAGAGACCCAGTACTTC. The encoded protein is CASSFRRSEETQYF.

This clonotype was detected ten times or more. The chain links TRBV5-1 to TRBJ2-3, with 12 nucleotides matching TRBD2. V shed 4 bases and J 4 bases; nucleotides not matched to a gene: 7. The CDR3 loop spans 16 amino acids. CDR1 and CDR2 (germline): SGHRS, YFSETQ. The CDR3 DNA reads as TGCGCCAGCAGCCCTCGACTAGCGGGAGAGCCAGATACGCAGTATTTT. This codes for CASSPRLAGEPDTQYF.

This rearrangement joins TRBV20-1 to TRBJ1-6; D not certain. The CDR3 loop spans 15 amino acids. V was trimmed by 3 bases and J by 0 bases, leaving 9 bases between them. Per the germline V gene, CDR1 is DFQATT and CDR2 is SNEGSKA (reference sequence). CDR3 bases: TGCAGTGCTAGTATAGGAAGCTCCTATAATTCACCCCTCCACTTT. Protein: CSASIGSSYNSPLHF.

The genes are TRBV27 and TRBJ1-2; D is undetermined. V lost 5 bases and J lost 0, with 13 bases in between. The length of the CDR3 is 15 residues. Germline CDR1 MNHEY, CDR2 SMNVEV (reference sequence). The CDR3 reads CASSPLSPSNYGYTF. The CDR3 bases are TGTGCCAGCAGTCCCCTTTCCCCCTCTAACTATGGCTACACCTTC.

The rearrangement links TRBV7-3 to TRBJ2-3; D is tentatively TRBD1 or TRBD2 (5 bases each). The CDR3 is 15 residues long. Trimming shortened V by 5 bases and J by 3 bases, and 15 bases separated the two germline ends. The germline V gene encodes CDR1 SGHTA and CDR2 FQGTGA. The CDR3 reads CASSPSGTLTDTQYF. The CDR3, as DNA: TGTGCCAGCAGCCCTTCCGGGACCTTAACAGATACGCAGTATTTT.

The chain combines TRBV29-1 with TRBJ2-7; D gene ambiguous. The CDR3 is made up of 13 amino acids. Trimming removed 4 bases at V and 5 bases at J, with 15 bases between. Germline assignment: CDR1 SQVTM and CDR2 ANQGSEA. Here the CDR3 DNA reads TGCAGCGTTGTTCCCGAGAACCTCCACGAGCAGTACTTC. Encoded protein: CSVVPENLHEQYF.

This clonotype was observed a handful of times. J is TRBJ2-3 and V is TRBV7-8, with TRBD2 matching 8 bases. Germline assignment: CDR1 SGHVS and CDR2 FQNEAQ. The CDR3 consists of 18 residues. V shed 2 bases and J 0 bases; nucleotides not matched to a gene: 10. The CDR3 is CASSLTLAVITSTDTQYF. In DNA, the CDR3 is TGTGCCAGCAGCTTAACACTAGCGGTAATTACTAGCACAGATACGCAGTATTTT.

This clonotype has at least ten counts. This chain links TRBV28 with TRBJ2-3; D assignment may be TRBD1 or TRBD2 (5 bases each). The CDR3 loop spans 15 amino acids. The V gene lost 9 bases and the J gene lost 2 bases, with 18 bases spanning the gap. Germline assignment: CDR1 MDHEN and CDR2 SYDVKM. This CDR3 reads CARLFPGPATDTQYF. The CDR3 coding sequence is TGTGCCAGGCTCTTCCCGGGACCGGCCACAGATACGCAGTATTTT.

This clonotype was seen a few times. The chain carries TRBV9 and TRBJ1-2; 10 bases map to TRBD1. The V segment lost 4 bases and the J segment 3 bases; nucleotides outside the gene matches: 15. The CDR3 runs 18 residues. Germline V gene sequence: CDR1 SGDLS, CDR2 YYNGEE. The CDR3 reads CASSPDGTGERADYGYTF. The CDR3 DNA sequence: TGTGCCAGCAGCCCAGATGGGACAGGGGAGCGGGCCGACTATGGCTACACCTTC.